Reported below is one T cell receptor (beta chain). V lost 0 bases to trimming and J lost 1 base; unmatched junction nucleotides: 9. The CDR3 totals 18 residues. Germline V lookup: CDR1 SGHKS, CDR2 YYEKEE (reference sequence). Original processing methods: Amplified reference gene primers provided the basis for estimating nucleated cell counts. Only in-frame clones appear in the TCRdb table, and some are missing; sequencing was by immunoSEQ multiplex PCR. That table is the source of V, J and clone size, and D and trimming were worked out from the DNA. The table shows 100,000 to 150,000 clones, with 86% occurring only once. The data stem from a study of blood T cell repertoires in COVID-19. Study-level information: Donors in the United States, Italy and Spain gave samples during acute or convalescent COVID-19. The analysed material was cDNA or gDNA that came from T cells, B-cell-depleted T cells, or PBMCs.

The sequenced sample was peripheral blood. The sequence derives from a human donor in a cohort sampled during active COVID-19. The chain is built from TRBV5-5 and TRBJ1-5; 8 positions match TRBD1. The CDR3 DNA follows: TGTGCCAGCAGCTTGGGGACCTCAGGGGGCGAAAGCAATCAGCCCCAGCATTTT. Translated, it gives CASSLGTSGGESNQPQHF. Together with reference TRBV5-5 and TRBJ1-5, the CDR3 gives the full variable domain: DAGVTQSPTHLIKTRGQQVTLRCSPISGHKSVSWYQQVLGQGPQFIFQYYEKEERGRGNFPDRFSARQFPNYSSELNVNALLLGDSALYLCASSLGTSGGESNQPQHFGDGTRLSIL.